The rows below give T cell receptor beta chains drawn from one sample of a study of blood T cell repertoires in COVID-19. Sequenced by immunoSEQ multiplex PCR; TCRdb stores in-frame clones only, minus some. The table shows 150,000 to 200,000 clones, with 86% occurring only once. The specimen sequenced was peripheral blood. The receptors here all came from a man between 65 and 85 years old with acute or convalescent COVID-19. Both conserved end residues are part of each CDR3. D genes are given only for firm matches.

v_gene: TRBV7-3; d_gene: TRBD1; j_gene: TRBJ1-1; CDR3aa: CASSWTGYTEAFF
v_gene: TRBV6-5; d_gene: TRBD2; j_gene: TRBJ2-3; CDR3aa: CASRMSGASTDTQYF
v_gene: TRBV2; d_gene: TRBD1; j_gene: TRBJ1-6; CDR3aa: CARLGQGMNSPLHF
v_gene: TRBV7-3; d_gene: TRBD2; j_gene: TRBJ2-3; CDR3aa: CASSGGRASNTQYF
v_gene: TRBV6-5; d_gene: -; j_gene: TRBJ1-6; CDR3aa: CASSSTGDNSPLHF
v_gene: TRBV10-3; d_gene: TRBD1; j_gene: TRBJ2-2; CDR3aa: CAISGSTGGQSNPGELFF
v_gene: TRBV24-1; d_gene: TRBD1; j_gene: TRBJ2-1; CDR3aa: CATSDRTPTGANNEQFF
v_gene: TRBV13; d_gene: TRBD2; j_gene: TRBJ2-1; CDR3aa: CASSLIGWADSGSRNEQFF
v_gene: TRBV28; d_gene: -; j_gene: TRBJ1-4; CDR3aa: CASFPYWGRGGNEKLFF
v_gene: TRBV10-1; d_gene: TRBD2; j_gene: TRBJ2-7; CDR3aa: CASSGTSGYEQYF
v_gene: TRBV18; d_gene: TRBD1; j_gene: TRBJ1-5; CDR3aa: CASSHQPGQGFSPQHF
v_gene: TRBV5-6; d_gene: TRBD1; j_gene: TRBJ1-2; CDR3aa: CASSLDRGPFHF
v_gene: TRBV28; d_gene: -; j_gene: TRBJ2-7; CDR3aa: CASSLPAYEQYF
v_gene: TRBV9; d_gene: TRBD2; j_gene: TRBJ2-3; CDR3aa: CASSAMGGSTDTQYF
v_gene: TRBV6-2/TRBV6-3; d_gene: TRBD1; j_gene: TRBJ2-7; CDR3aa: CASSSGQGRIQQYF
v_gene: TRBV6-1; d_gene: TRBD1; j_gene: TRBJ2-7; CDR3aa: CASSERTGVAYEQYF
v_gene: TRBV5-1; d_gene: -; j_gene: TRBJ2-7; CDR3aa: CASSLDELLDEQYF
v_gene: TRBV9; d_gene: -; j_gene: TRBJ2-1; CDR3aa: CASSVAGSLRREQFF
v_gene: TRBV10-3; d_gene: TRBD1; j_gene: TRBJ2-3; CDR3aa: CAISRQGQTDTQYF
v_gene: TRBV7-9; d_gene: -; j_gene: TRBJ1-3; CDR3aa: CASSPRGGAGNTIYF
v_gene: TRBV5-4; d_gene: -; j_gene: TRBJ1-3; CDR3aa: CASSLGGPGGNTIYF
v_gene: TRBV7-9; d_gene: TRBD2; j_gene: TRBJ2-3; CDR3aa: CASSLGGGRAGDTQYF
v_gene: TRBV5-4; d_gene: -; j_gene: TRBJ2-5; CDR3aa: CASSRGGAGQETQYF
v_gene: TRBV30; d_gene: TRBD1; j_gene: TRBJ1-5; CDR3aa: CAWNRGQVYSNQPQHF
v_gene: TRBV7-2; d_gene: TRBD1; j_gene: TRBJ1-1; CDR3aa: CASSSGTGHEAFF
v_gene: TRBV7-2; d_gene: TRBD1; j_gene: TRBJ1-6; CDR3aa: CASSLRGLNNSPLHF
v_gene: TRBV5-4; d_gene: -; j_gene: TRBJ1-1; CDR3aa: CASSLGGGRAWSTEAFF
v_gene: TRBV5-4; d_gene: -; j_gene: TRBJ2-5; CDR3aa: CASSLALGPGETQYF
v_gene: TRBV24-1; d_gene: TRBD1; j_gene: TRBJ2-1; CDR3aa: CATSVRGPYNEQFF
v_gene: TRBV27; d_gene: -; j_gene: TRBJ1-2; CDR3aa: CASSSTGGGYTF
v_gene: TRBV9; d_gene: -; j_gene: TRBJ1-1; CDR3aa: CASRPQVGTEAFF
v_gene: TRBV29-1; d_gene: -; j_gene: TRBJ1-1; CDR3aa: CSAGEGTEAFF
v_gene: TRBV30; d_gene: TRBD1; j_gene: TRBJ2-3; CDR3aa: CAWIRTGSTDTQYF
v_gene: TRBV9; d_gene: -; j_gene: TRBJ2-7; CDR3aa: CASSVSEGGASYEQYF
v_gene: TRBV7-2; d_gene: -; j_gene: TRBJ2-5; CDR3aa: CASSLSNREGQETQYF
v_gene: TRBV28; d_gene: -; j_gene: TRBJ1-5; CDR3aa: CASSSGRGRSNQPQHF
v_gene: TRBV7-9; d_gene: -; j_gene: TRBJ2-1; CDR3aa: CASSFLRDEQFF
v_gene: TRBV24-1; d_gene: TRBD2; j_gene: TRBJ2-1; CDR3aa: CATSEGLGGEQFF
v_gene: TRBV25-1; d_gene: -; j_gene: TRBJ2-3; CDR3aa: CASAPRGLGTDTQYF
v_gene: TRBV10-1; d_gene: -; j_gene: TRBJ2-1; CDR3aa: CASSDRATNEQFF
v_gene: TRBV5-1; d_gene: TRBD2; j_gene: TRBJ2-3; CDR3aa: CASSSSSGGPTNTQYF
v_gene: TRBV7-9; d_gene: -; j_gene: TRBJ1-2; CDR3aa: CASSLIPPNRIAYTF
v_gene: TRBV28; d_gene: TRBD1; j_gene: TRBJ1-1; CDR3aa: CASSAGGRTEAFF
v_gene: TRBV28; d_gene: -; j_gene: TRBJ1-5; CDR3aa: CASSSGGQPQHF
v_gene: TRBV7-9; d_gene: -; j_gene: TRBJ2-5; CDR3aa: CASSRRGRETQYF
v_gene: TRBV5-1; d_gene: -; j_gene: TRBJ1-2; CDR3aa: CASSVEPGDGSYTF
v_gene: TRBV20-1; d_gene: -; j_gene: TRBJ2-7; CDR3aa: CSASQRAYEQYF
v_gene: TRBV4-3; d_gene: TRBD1; j_gene: TRBJ1-4; CDR3aa: CASSQDAGQGNEKLFF
v_gene: TRBV6-5; d_gene: -; j_gene: TRBJ2-4; CDR3aa: CASTRTLRNIQYF
v_gene: TRBV28; d_gene: -; j_gene: TRBJ1-1; CDR3aa: CASSLFGSATEAFF
v_gene: TRBV6-1; d_gene: TRBD1; j_gene: TRBJ2-7; CDR3aa: CASSEEDRWAYEQYF
v_gene: TRBV7-6; d_gene: -; j_gene: TRBJ1-2; CDR3aa: CASSLGPPKEVYGYTF
v_gene: TRBV4-3; d_gene: -; j_gene: TRBJ1-3; CDR3aa: CASSQDPDSGNTIYF
v_gene: TRBV19; d_gene: -; j_gene: TRBJ2-7; CDR3aa: CASSGSRDTNYEQYF